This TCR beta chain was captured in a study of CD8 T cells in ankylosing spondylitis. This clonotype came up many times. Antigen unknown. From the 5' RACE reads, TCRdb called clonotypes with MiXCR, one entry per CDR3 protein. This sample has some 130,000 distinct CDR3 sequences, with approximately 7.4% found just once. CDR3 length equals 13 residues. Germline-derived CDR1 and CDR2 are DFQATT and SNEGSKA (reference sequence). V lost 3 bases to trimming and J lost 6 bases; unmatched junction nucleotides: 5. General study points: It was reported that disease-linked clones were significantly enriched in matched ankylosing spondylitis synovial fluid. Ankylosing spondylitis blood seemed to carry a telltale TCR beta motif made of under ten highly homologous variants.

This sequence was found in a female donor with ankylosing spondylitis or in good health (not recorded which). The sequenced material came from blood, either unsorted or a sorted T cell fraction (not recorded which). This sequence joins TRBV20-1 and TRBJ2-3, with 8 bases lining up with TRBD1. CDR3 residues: CSASETGADTQYF. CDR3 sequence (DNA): TGCAGTGCTAGTGAGACAGGGGCCGATACGCAGTATTTT.